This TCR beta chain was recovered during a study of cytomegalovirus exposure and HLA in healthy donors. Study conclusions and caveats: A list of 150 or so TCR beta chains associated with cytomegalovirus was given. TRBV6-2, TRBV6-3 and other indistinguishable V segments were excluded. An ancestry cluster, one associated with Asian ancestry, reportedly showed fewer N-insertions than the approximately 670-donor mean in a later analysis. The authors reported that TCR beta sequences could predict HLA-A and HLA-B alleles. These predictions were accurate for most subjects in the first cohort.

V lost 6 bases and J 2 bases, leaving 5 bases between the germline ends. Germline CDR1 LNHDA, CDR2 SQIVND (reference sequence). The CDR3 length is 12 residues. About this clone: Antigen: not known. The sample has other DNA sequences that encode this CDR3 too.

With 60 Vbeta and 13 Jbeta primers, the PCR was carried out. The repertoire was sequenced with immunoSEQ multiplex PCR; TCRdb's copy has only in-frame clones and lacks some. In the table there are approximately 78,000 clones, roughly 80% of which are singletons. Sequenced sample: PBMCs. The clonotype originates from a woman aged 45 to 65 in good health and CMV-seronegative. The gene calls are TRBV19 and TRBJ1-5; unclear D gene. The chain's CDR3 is CASRQGNQPQHF. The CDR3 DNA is TGTGCCAGTAGGCAGGGCAATCAGCCCCAGCATTTT.